A single sample is the source of the 30 T cell receptor beta chains below, sequenced in a study of shared clonotypes between healthy human individuals. The data were produced by immunoSEQ multiplex PCR, yet TCRdb's version contains in-frame clones alone and is incomplete. The table has roughly 2.6 million clones, 85% to 95% seen once. Sequencing was carried out using naive CD4+ T cells sorted from blood. The subset was: CD45RA+ positively selected. These receptor sequences come from a man between 18 and 29 years old in good health.

The rearrangement links TRBV2 to TRBJ2-7; 8 nucleotides agree with TRBD2. This CDR3 spans 14 amino acids. Trimming removed 5 bases from V and 3 bases from J; junction bases left unmatched: 6. Germline CDR1 SNHLY, CDR2 FYNNEI. The CDR3 sequence: CASSLESGSYEQYF. The CDR3 DNA is TGTGCCAGCAGTCTCGAGAGCGGGAGCTACGAGCAGTACTTC.

The chain has TRBV28 and TRBJ2-3, with no clear D. The V gene lost 3 bases and the J gene lost 6 bases, with 7 bases spanning the gap. The CDR3 is 12 residues long. Germline assignment: CDR1 MDHEN and CDR2 SYDVKM. CDR3 DNA: TGTGCCAGCAGTTTTCGATGGGATACGCAGTATTTT. Amino acid sequence: CASSFRWDTQYF.

The V gene is TRBV5-1, the J gene TRBJ2-3, with no clear D. CDR1 and CDR2 (germline): SGHRS, YFSETQ. V was pared by 4 bases and J by 0 bases, with 15 bases between. CDR3 length equals 16 residues. As DNA, the CDR3 is TGCGCCAGCAGCGCCAAGGACGGGTCTAGCACAGATACGCAGTATTTT. It specifies CASSAKDGSSTDTQYF.

The chain has TRBV5-6 and TRBJ1-5; no clear D gene. The CDR3 is made up of 13 amino acids. CDR1 is SGHDT and CDR2 is YYEEEE in the germline V gene. The ends were cut back, 2 bases at V and 4 bases at J, with 7 bases in the middle. CDR3 nucleotide sequence: TGTGCCAGCAGCTTAGAGGCTAATCAGCCCCAGCATTTT. Protein: CASSLEANQPQHF.

The chain links TRBV6-5 to TRBJ1-5; the D gene is possibly TRBD1 (6 bases). The germline CDR1 and CDR2 sequences are MNHEY and SVGAGI. This CDR3 contains 14 residues. Trimming removed 6 bases at V and 4 bases at J, with 13 bases between. The CDR3 is CASRIDRFNQPQHF. The CDR3 nucleotides read TGTGCCAGCAGGATCGACAGGTTTAATCAGCCCCAGCATTTT.

This rearrangement joins TRBV28 to TRBJ2-2, with unresolved D. The ends were cut back, 5 bases at V and 1 base at J, with 11 bases in the middle. CDR1 is MDHEN and CDR2 is SYDVKM in the germline V gene. The CDR3 has 15 amino acids. The CDR3 bases are TGTGCCAGCAGTCCGCGAGGTGGGAACACCGGGGAGCTGTTTTTT. It specifies CASSPRGGNTGELFF.

The V call is TRBV2, the J call TRBJ2-1, with D perhaps matching TRBD1 (5 bases). V lost 7 bases to trimming and J lost 7 bases, with 20 bases between them. CDR1 SNHLY and CDR2 FYNNEI come from the germline V gene. This CDR3 is built from 15 residues. DNA of the CDR3: TGTGCCAGCAAGAAACACTTCCTGGGGCGTAATGAGCAGTTCTTC. The encoded protein is CASKKHFLGRNEQFF.

V is TRBV19 and J is TRBJ2-7; D unresolved. The germline CDR1 and CDR2 sequences are LNHDA and SQIVND (reference sequence). The CDR3 consists of 12 residues. Trimming left V 3 bases short and J 3 bases short, with 6 bases between. As DNA, the CDR3 is TGTGCCAGTAGTATTGTGGTCTACGAGCAGTACTTC. Protein product: CASSIVVYEQYF.

The chain carries TRBV6-1 and TRBJ1-4; D call uncertain. The CDR3 runs to 15 residues. Trimming removed 2 bases from V and 3 bases from J, with 10 bases in between. Germline CDR1 reads MNHNS; CDR2 reads SASEGT. The CDR3 nucleotides read TGTGCCAGCAGTGAAACGGGGTTAGCTAATGAAAAACTGTTTTTT. The encoded protein is CASSETGLANEKLFF.

The chain is built from TRBV6-6 and TRBJ2-7; 9 bases are a match to TRBD1. Germline CDR1 is MNHNY and CDR2 is SVGAGI (reference sequence). The CDR3 totals 16 residues. V lost 0 bases, J lost 7 bases, and 10 bases stayed unmatched. The DNA for the CDR3 is TGTGCCAGCAGTTACTCGTTTACAGGGGGCCCGGGAGAGCAGTACTTC. It is translated as CASSYSFTGGPGEQYF.

In the case of this clone: The sample holds other DNA sequences that translate to the same CDR3. This chain links TRBV9 with TRBJ1-2, with TRBD1 as a possible D gene (5 bases). The CDR3 has 13 residues. Trimming left V 0 bases short and J 4 bases short, with 7 bases between. The germline V gene encodes CDR1 SGDLS and CDR2 YYNGEE. CDR3 coding DNA: TGTGCCAGCAGCGTAGCTGGGGGCTATGGCTACACCTTC. Its protein product is CASSVAGGYGYTF. Complete variable domain (other parts from reference TRBV9 and TRBJ1-2): DSGVTQTPKHLITATGQRVTLRCSPRSGDLSVYWYQQSLDQGLQFLIQYYNGEERAKGNILERFSAQQFPDLHSELNLSSLELGDSALYFCASSVAGGYGYTFGSGTRLTVV.

The chain recombines TRBV27 with TRBJ2-5; 8 bases align to TRBD1. CDR3 length: 22 amino acids. J lost 4 bases, V lost 5 bases, and 30 bases had no gene match. CDR1 MNHEY and CDR2 SMNVEV come from the germline V gene (reference sequence). The CDR3 sequence: CASSTITTWTGSDRVSRETQYF. CDR3 sequence (DNA): TGTGCCAGCAGTACCATCACGACCTGGACAGGATCGGACAGGGTATCGAGAGAGACCCAGTACTTC.

The rearrangement joins TRBV5-1 to TRBJ2-7; TRBD1 agrees at 9 bases. Trimming at V came to 0 bases and at J to 7 bases, leaving 8 bases not matched to a gene. The CDR3 consists of 15 residues. Germline values: CDR1 SGHRS, CDR2 YFSETQ. For the CDR3, the DNA is TGCGCCAGCAGCTTGGGTGGGACAGGGTCGGGTGAGCAGTACTTC. It encodes CASSLGGTGSGEQYF.

This chain links TRBV5-8 with TRBJ2-1; tentatively, D is TRBD2 (6 bases). CDR3 length: 14 amino acids. V dropped 3 bases and J dropped 6 bases, with 13 bases sitting between them. Germline V CDR1 and CDR2: SGHTS, YDEGEE. CDR3 nucleotides: TGTGCCAGCAGCTCAGTGGCCGGGAGCAATGAGCAGTTCTTC. This encodes CASSSVAGSNEQFF.

The chain recombines TRBV6-6 with TRBJ2-7; D remains unclear. The germline CDR1 and CDR2 sequences are MNHNY and SVGAGI (reference sequence). Trimming left V 2 bases short and J 6 bases short, with 8 bases between. The CDR3 is 12 residues long. This CDR3 reads CASSYAQAEQYF. The CDR3 DNA reads as TGTGCCAGCAGTTACGCCCAGGCCGAGCAGTACTTC.

The chain combines TRBV15 with TRBJ2-5; D possibly corresponds to TRBD2 (5 bases). Between the trimmed V and J ends, which lost 1 base and 5 bases, there was a span of 8 bases. This CDR3 comprises 13 residues. Germline V gives CDR1 LNHNV, CDR2 YYDKDF (reference sequence). The CDR3 is CATSRAQRETQYF. The CDR3, as DNA: TGTGCCACCAGCAGAGCACAGCGGGAGACCCAGTACTTC.

A single count supports this clone. The V call is TRBV9, the J call TRBJ1-4; possibly TRBD1 for D (6 bases). V was cut by 4 bases and J by 5 bases, with 15 bases left in between. Germline V gene lookup returns CDR1 SGDLS and CDR2 YYNGEE. The CDR3 is made up of 15 amino acids. The CDR3 region is CASSPGGGPNEKLFF. The CDR3 region has the DNA TGTGCCAGCAGCCCGGGGGGCGGACCGAATGAAAAACTGTTTTTT. The full variable domain, its missing parts supplied by reference TRBV9 and TRBJ1-4, is DSGVTQTPKHLITATGQRVTLRCSPRSGDLSVYWYQQSLDQGLQFLIQYYNGEERAKGNILERFSAQQFPDLHSELNLSSLELGDSALYFCASSPGGGPNEKLFFGSGTQLSVL.

For this clone: Mismatch with germline at one junction end may stem from a read error. This chain joins TRBV5-8 and TRBJ2-7; unclear D gene. This CDR3 comprises 10 residues. The germline gives CDR1 SGHTS, CDR2 YDEGEE. The CDR3: CASGFGEQYF. The CDR3 DNA sequence: TGTGCCAGCGGCTTTGGCGAGCAGTACTTC.

In this sample, this clone turned up once. Different DNA sequences within this sample yield the same CDR3. The chain combines TRBV10-3 with TRBJ2-3; unclear D gene. Deletions cut 0 bases from V and 4 bases from J, with 8 bases between. This CDR3 has 14 amino acids. Germline V gene sequence: CDR1 ENHRY, CDR2 SYGVKD. The CDR3 coding sequence is TGTGCCATCAGTGAGTCCGGTAGCCCAGATACGCAGTATTTT. It yields the protein CAISESGSPDTQYF.

The rearrangement joins TRBV2 to TRBJ1-1; possibly TRBD1 for D (5 bases). Per the germline V gene, CDR1 is SNHLY and CDR2 is FYNNEI. Trimming pared 7 bases from V and 5 bases from J, leaving 8 bases between. The length of the CDR3 is 11 residues. The DNA for the CDR3 is TGTGCCAGCATCGGGGGGACTGAAGCTTTCTTT. It specifies CASIGGTEAFF.

In its sample, this clone was seen once. The genes are TRBV7-9 and TRBJ1-2, with D uncertain. The CDR3 length is 13 residues. Trimming took 5 bases from V and 4 from J, leaving 11 bases between them. CDR1 and CDR2 from the germline V gene are SEHNR and FQNEAQ (reference sequence). The CDR3 region is CASSRNSPYGYTF. The CDR3 nucleotides read TGTGCCAGCAGCCGGAATTCTCCCTATGGCTACACCTTC.

The chain recombines TRBV10-3 with TRBJ2-7; D might be TRBD2 (7 bases). Germline V lookup: CDR1 ENHRY, CDR2 SYGVKD. CDR3 length: 14 amino acids. The V end lost 7 bases, the J end lost 4 bases, and 17 bases lay between the germline ends. Written as DNA, the CDR3 is TGTGCCATCATTGCGGTAGAGGGGGGGTACGAGCAGTACTTC. Its translation: CAIIAVEGGYEQYF.

The gene calls are TRBV30 and TRBJ1-1; D remains ambiguous. The CDR3 contains 12 residues. Germline assignment: CDR1 GTSNPN and CDR2 SVGIG (reference sequence). V was shortened by 1 base and J by 5 bases, with 8 bases between the two germline ends. The CDR3 sequence: CAWSGQRTEAFF. The CDR3 region has the DNA TGTGCCTGGAGTGGGCAACGGACTGAAGCTTTCTTT.

This sequence joins TRBV6-5 and TRBJ2-1; 7 bases fit TRBD1. Unmatched junction bases numbered 7, after V lost 7 bases and J lost 7 bases. The germline gives CDR1 MNHEY, CDR2 SVGAGI. This CDR3 has 13 amino acids. The CDR3 sequence is CASNLNRGNEQFF. CDR3 nucleotides: TGTGCCAGCAACCTGAACAGGGGAAATGAGCAGTTCTTC.

The CDR3 protein is CASSHWTGQNVYNEQFF. The CDR3 DNA is TGTGCCAGCAGCCATTGGACAGGCCAGAACGTATACAATGAGCAGTTCTTC. This rearrangement joins TRBV7-9 to TRBJ2-1; TRBD1 matches 7 bases. Germline CDR1 and CDR2: SEHNR and FQNEAQ (reference sequence). This CDR3 contains 17 residues. V was pared by 5 bases and J by 4 bases, with 14 bases of the junction left unmatched.

This clone has just one count. This same CDR3 is encoded by further DNA sequences in the sample. This sequence joins TRBV19 and TRBJ2-3; D uncertain. The CDR3 spans 14 residues. From germline, CDR1 is LNHDA and CDR2 SQIVND (reference sequence). V was cut by 3 bases and J by 0 bases, with 7 bases left in between. The CDR3 loop is CASSITASTDTQYF. As DNA, the CDR3 is TGTGCCAGTAGTATCACGGCTAGCACAGATACGCAGTATTTT.

This rearrangement joins TRBV5-8 to TRBJ2-1; 8 bases are shared with TRBD2. The V gene's germline CDR1 is SGHTS and CDR2 YDEGEE. The length of the CDR3 is 15 residues. V dropped 4 bases and J dropped 2; count of bases not matched to a gene: 5. CDR3 sequence: CASSGSGDPYNEQFF. CDR3 coding DNA: TGTGCCAGCAGCGGTAGCGGGGACCCCTACAATGAGCAGTTCTTC.

This clone was seen a single time. V gene TRBV19 combines with J gene TRBJ1-4; TRBD1 matches at 8 bases. CDR1 and CDR2 (germline): LNHDA, SQIVND (reference sequence). The CDR3 totals 14 residues. V gave up 5 bases and J gave up 6 bases; unmatched junction bases: 5. CDR3 coding DNA: TGTGCCAGTAGTGCAGGGGGCGGATATGAAAAACTGTTTTTT. Translating it yields CASSAGGGYEKLFF.

The chain joins TRBV30 to TRBJ2-5; the D is unclear. Trimming removed 1 base from V and 1 base from J, with 13 bases in between. The CDR3 length is 15 residues. The germline CDR1 and CDR2 sequences are GTSNPN and SVGIG (reference sequence). CDR3 sequence reads: CAWSGGKVIQETQYF. DNA of the CDR3: TGTGCCTGGAGTGGTGGAAAGGTGATCCAAGAGACCCAGTACTTC.

J is TRBJ1-1 and V is TRBV2; TRBD1 aligns across 7 bases. The CDR3 is 15 amino acids. Per germline, CDR1 SNHLY and CDR2 FYNNEI. V lost 5 bases to trimming and J lost 1 base; unmatched junction nucleotides: 7. The CDR3 protein is CASSPDRPSNTEAFF. CDR3 DNA: TGTGCCAGCAGTCCGGACAGGCCTTCGAACACTGAAGCTTTCTTT. The complete variable domain, with remaining parts taken from reference TRBV2 and TRBJ1-1, reads EPEVTQTPSHQVTQMGQEVILRCVPISNHLYFYWYRQILGQKVEFLVSFYNNEISEKSEIFDDQFSVERPDGSNFTLKIRSTKLEDSAMYFCASSPDRPSNTEAFFGQGTRLTVV.